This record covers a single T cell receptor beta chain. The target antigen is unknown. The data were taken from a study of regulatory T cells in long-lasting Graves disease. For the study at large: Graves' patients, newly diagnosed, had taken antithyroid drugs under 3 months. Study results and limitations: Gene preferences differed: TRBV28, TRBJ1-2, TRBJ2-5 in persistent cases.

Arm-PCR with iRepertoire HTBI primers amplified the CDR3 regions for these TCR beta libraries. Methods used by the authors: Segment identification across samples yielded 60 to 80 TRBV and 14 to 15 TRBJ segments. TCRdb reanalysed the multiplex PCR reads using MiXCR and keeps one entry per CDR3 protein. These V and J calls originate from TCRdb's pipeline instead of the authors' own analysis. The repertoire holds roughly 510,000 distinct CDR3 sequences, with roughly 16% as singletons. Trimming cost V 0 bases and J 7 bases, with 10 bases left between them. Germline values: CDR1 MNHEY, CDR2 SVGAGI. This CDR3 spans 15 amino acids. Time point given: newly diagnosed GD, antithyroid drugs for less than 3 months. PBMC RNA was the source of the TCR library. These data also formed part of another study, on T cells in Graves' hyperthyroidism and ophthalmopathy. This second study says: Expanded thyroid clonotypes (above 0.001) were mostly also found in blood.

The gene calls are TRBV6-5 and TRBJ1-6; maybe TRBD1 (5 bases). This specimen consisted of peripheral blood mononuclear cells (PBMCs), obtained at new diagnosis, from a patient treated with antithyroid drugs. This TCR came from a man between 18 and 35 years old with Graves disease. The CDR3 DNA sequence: TGTGCCAGCAGTTACTCGATCGGGGGAAATTCACCCCTCCACTTT. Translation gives CASSYSIGGNSPLHF.